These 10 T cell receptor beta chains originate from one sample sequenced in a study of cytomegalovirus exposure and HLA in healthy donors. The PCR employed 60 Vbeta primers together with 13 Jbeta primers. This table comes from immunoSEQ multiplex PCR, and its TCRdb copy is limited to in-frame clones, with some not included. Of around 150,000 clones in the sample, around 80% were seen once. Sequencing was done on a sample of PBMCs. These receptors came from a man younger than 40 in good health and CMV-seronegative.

The CDR3, as DNA: TGTGCCAGCAGCGGGATCAGGGAAGGATCACCCCTCCACTTT. This sequence encodes CASSGIREGSPLHF. The chain links TRBV5-6 to TRBJ1-6, with a weak D call TRBD1 (5 bases). CDR3 length: 14 residues. The V gene lost 4 bases and the J gene lost 10 bases, with 15 bases spanning the gap. The germline V gene encodes CDR1 SGHDT and CDR2 YYEEEE.

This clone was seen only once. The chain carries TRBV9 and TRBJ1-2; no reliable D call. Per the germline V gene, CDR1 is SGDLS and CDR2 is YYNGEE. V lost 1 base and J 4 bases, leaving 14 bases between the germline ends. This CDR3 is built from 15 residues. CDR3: CASSVRHTDPYGYTF. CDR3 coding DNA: TGTGCCAGCAGCGTACGACATACAGATCCCTATGGCTACACCTTC.

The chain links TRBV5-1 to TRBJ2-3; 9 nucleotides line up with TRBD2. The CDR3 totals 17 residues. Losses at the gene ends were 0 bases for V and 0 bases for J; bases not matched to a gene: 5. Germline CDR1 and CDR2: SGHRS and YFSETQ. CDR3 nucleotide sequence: TGCGCCAGCAGCTTGGTGGCTAGCGGGGCTAGCACAGATACGCAGTATTTT. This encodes CASSLVASGASTDTQYF.

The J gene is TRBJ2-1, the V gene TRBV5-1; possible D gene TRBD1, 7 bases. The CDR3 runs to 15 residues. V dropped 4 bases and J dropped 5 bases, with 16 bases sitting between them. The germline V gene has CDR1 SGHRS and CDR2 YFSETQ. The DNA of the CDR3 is TGCGCCAGCAGCAGGGGGCACGGGGGCGACAATGAGCAGTTCTTC. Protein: CASSRGHGGDNEQFF.

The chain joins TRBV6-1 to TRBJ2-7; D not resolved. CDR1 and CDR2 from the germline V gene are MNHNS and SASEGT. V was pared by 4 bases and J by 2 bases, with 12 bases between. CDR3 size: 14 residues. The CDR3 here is CASSGDFIAYEQYF. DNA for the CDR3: TGTGCCAGCAGTGGTGACTTTATTGCCTACGAGCAGTACTTC.

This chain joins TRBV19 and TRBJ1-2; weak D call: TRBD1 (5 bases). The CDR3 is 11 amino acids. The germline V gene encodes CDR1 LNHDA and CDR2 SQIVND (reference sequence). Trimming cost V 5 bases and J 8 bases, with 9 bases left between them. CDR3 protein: CASSLQGGYTF. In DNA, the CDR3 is TGTGCCAGTAGTCTCCAGGGAGGCTACACCTTC.

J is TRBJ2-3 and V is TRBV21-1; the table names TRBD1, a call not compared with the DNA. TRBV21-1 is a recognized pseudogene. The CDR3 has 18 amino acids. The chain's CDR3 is CASSTPYHRPPPTDTQYF. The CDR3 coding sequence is TGTGCCAGCAGCACCCCCTACCACAGGCCTCCCCCCACAGATACGCAGTATTTT.

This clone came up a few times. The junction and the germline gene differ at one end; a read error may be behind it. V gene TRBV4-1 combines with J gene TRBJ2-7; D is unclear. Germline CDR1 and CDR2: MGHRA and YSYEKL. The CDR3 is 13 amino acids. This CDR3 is CASSQEINYKQYF. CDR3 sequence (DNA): TGCGCCAGCAGCCAAGAGATAAACTACAAGCAGTACTTC.

The CDR3 DNA sequence: TGTGCCAGCATTCCACAGGGGGCCACCCGCGGGTCGTTTGAAAAACTGTTTTTT. Its protein product is CASIPQGATRGSFEKLFF. The rearrangement links TRBV28 to TRBJ1-4; the match to TRBD1 covers 9 bases. This CDR3 has 18 amino acids. V shed 7 bases and J 7 bases; nucleotides not matched to a gene: 19. Germline loops: CDR1 MDHEN, CDR2 SYDVKM.

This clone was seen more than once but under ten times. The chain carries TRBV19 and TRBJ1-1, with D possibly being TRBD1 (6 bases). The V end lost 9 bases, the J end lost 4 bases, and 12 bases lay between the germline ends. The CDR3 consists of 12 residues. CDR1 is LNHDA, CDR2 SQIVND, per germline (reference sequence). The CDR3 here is CASLGAGTEAFF. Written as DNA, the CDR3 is TGTGCCAGCCTGGGGGCCGGCACTGAAGCTTTCTTT.